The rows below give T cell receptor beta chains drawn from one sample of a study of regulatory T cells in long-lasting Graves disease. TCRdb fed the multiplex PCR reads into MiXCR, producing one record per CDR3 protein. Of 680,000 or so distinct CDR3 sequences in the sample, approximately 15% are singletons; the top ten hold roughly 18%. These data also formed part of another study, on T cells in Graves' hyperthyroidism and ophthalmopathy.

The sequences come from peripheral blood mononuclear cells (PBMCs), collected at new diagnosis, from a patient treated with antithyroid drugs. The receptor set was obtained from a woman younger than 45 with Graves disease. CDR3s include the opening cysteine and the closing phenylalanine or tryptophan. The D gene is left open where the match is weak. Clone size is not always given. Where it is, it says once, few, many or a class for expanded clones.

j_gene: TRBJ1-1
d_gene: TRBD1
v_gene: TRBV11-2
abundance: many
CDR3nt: TGTGCCAGCAGCTGGAGGGGGCAGTCGCAGAAGAACACTGAAGCTTTCTTT
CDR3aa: CASSWRGQSQKNTEAFF

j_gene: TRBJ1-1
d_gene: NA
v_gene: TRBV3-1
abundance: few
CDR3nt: TGTGCCAGCAGCCCCGGACAGAACACTGAAGCTCTCTTT
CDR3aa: CASSPGQNTEALF

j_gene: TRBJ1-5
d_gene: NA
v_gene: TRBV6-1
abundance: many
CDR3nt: TGTGCCAGCAGTGAGAGTTCGGACAGAGTCCAGCATTTT
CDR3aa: CASSESSDRVQHF

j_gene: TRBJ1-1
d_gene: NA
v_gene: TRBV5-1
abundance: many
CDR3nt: TGCGCCAGCAGCTTTGACTTTCTGGGGGAAGCTTTCTTT
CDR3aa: CASSFDFLGEAFF

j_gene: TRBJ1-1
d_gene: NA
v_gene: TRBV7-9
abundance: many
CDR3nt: TGTGCCAGCAGCCCCCGCAGAGGAATGAACACTGAAGCTTTCTTT
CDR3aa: CASSPRRGMNTEAFF

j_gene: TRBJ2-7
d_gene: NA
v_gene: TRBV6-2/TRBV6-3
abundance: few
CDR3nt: TGTGCCAGCACACGCGGGAATGACTACGAGCAGTACTTC
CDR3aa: CASTRGNDYEQYF

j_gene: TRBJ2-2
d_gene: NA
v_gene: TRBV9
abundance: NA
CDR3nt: TGTGCCAGCAGCGTACTTGTGGGGATTGCCACCGGGGAGCTGTTTTTT
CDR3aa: CASSVLVGIATGELFF

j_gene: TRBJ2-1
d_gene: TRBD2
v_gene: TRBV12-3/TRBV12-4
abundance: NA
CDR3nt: TGTGCCAGCAAATTGAGCGGGAGGGGCGATGAGCAGTTCTTC
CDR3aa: CASKLSGRGDEQFF

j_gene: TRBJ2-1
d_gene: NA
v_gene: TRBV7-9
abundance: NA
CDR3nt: TGTGCCAGCAGCTCACCCCCTTGGGCGGGCGTTGACAATGAGCAGTTCTTC
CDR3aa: CASSSPPWAGVDNEQFF

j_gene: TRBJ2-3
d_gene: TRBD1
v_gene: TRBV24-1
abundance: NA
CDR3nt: TGTGCCACCAGTGATTCTAAAAAACAGGGGGCAGATACGCAGTATTTT
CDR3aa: CATSDSKKQGADTQYF

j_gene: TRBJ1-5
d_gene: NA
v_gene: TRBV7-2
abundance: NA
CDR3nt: TGTGCCAGCAGCTTAGAAGGGAGCGGGCAGCCCCAGCATTTT
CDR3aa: CASSLEGSGQPQHF

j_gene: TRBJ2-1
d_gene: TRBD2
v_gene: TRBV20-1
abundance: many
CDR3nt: TGCAGTGCTAGAGATCCAAGCGGGAGGCTGTACAATGAGCAGTTCTTC
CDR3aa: CSARDPSGRLYNEQFF

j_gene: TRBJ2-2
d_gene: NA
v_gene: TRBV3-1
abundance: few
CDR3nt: TGTGCCAGCAGCCCCTTGGGGACGAACACCGGGGAGCTGTTTTTT
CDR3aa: CASSPLGTNTGELFF

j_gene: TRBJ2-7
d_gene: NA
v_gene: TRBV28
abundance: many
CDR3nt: TGTGCCAGCAGGTCTTTCTACGAGCAGTACTTC
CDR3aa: CASRSFYEQYF

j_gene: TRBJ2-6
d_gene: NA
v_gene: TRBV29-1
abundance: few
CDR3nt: TGCAGCGTTGTAGGGGCTGGGGCCAACGTCCTGACTTTC
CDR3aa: CSVVGAGANVLTF

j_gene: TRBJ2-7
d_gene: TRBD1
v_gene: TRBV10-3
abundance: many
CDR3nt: TGTGCCATTGGGACAGAATCGTACGAGCAGTACTTC
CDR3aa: CAIGTESYEQYF

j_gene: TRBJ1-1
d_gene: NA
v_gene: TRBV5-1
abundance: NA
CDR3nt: TGCGCCAGCAGCTTAGGGAGTAGGGGGGGGTACACTGAAGCTTTCTTT
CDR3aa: CASSLGSRGGYTEAFF

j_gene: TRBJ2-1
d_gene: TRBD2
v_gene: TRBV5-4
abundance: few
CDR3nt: TGTGCCAGCAGCTTGGTACTAGCGGGAGCGGTTTACAATGAGCAGTTCTTC
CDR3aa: CASSLVLAGAVYNEQFF

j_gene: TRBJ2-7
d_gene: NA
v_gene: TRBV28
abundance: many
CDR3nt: TGTGCCAGCAGTATCCGGGGCTCGTCTAGAAGCTCCTACGAGCAGTACTTC
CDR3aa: CASSIRGSSRSSYEQYF

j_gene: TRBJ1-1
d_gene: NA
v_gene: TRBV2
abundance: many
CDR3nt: TGTGCCACCCAAGATATTAAAGCTTTCTTT
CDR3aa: CATQDIKAFF

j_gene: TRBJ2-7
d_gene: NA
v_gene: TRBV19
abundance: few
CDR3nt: TGTGCCAGTAGTACTCAAGGATTCTCCTACGAGCAGTACTTC
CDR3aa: CASSTQGFSYEQYF

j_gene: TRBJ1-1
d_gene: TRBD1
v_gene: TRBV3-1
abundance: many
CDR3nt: TGTGCCAGCAGCCAAGGGCAGGGGGATGCGGACGGTAACGACCATGAAGCTTTCTTT
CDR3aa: CASSQGQGDADGNDHEAFF

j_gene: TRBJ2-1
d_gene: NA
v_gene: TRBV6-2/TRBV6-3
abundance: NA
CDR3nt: TGTGCCAGCACCACTACCGTTAATGAGCAGTTCTTC
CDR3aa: CASTTTVNEQFF

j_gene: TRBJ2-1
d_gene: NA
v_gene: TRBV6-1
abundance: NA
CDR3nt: TGTGCCAGCAGTGAAACACGGAATTCCTACAATGAGCAGTTCTTC
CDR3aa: CASSETRNSYNEQFF

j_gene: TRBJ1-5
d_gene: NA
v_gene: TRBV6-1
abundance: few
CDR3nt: TGTGCCAGCAGACCCACAGGAGTCGGGGATCAGCCCCAGCATTTT
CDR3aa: CASRPTGVGDQPQHF

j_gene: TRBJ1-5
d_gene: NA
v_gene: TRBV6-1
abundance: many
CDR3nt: TGTGCCAGCAGTGAAGAGGTTAGCAATCAGCCCCAGCATTTT
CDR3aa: CASSEEVSNQPQHF

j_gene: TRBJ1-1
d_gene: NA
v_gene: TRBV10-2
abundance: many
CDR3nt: TGCGCCAGCATGGAGGGGTACACTGAAGCTTTCTTT
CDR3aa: CASMEGYTEAFF

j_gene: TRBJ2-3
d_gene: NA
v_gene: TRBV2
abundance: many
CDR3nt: TGTGCCAGCAGTGAGATAAGTACGCAGTATTTT
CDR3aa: CASSEISTQYF

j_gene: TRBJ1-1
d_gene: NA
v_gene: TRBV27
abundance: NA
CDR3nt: TGTGCCAGCAGTTTCCCGGGGGCGAGAACTGAAGCTTTCTTT
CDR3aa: CASSFPGARTEAFF

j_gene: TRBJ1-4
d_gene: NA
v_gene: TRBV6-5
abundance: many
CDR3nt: TGTGCCAGCAGTTACTCGAACCTAGACGCAGGGTCAACTAATGAAAAACTGTTTTTT
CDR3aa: CASSYSNLDAGSTNEKLFF

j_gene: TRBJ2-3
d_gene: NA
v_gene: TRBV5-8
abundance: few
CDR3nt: TGTGCCAGCAGCTTAATGGGGACTAGCACAGATACGCAGTATTTT
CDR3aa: CASSLMGTSTDTQYF

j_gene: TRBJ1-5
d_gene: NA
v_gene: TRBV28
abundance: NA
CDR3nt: TGTGCCTGGAGTGGGGTTCATAGCAATCAGCCCCAGCATTTT
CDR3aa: CAWSGVHSNQPQHF

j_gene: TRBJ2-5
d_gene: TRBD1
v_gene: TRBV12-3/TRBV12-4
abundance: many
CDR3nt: TGTGCCAGCAGTCCGACAGGGGTCGATGGAGAGACCCAGTACTTC
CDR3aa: CASSPTGVDGETQYF

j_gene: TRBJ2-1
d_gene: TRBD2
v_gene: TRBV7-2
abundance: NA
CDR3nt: TGTGCCAGCAGCTTAGCTAATCTAGGGACTAGCGGGAGCAATGAGCAGTTCTTC
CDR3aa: CASSLANLGTSGSNEQFF

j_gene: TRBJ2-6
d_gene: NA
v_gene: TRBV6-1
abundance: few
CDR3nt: TGTGCCAGCACCCGAGGAGAGAGGGCCTACAGTGCATCTGGGGCCAACGTCCTGACTTTC
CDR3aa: CASTRGERAYSASGANVLTF

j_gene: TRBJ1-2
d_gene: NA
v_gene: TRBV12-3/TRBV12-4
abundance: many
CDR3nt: TGTGCCAGCAGTTCCCGACAGGCGACTCGGTATGGCTACACCTTC
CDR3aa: CASSSRQATRYGYTF

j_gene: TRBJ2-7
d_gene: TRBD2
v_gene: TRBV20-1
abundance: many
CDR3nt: TGCAGTGCTTCCAGCGGGAGCATCTACGAGCAGTACTTC
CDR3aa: CSASSGSIYEQYF

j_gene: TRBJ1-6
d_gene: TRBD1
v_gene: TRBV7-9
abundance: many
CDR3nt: TGTGCCAGCAGCCCACAGGGGGCGGAGAATTCACCCCTCCACTTT
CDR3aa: CASSPQGAENSPLHF

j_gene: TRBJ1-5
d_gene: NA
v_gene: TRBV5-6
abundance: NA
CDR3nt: TGTGCCAGCAGCTTTGGAACGCTTTATAGCAATCAGCCCCAGCATTTT
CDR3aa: CASSFGTLYSNQPQHF

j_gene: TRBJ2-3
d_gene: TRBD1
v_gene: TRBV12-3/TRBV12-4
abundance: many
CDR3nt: TGTGCCAGCAGTTTAGGGCCGACCGTGTTTGGGACGGGGACAGTCGATACGCAGTATTTT
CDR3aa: CASSLGPTVFGTGTVDTQYF

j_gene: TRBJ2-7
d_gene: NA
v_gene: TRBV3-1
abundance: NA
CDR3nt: TGTGCCAGCAGCCAAGATTCTGTGACAGGACACGAGCAGTACTTC
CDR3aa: CASSQDSVTGHEQYF

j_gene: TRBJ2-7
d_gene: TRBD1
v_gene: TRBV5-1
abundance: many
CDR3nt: TGTGCCAGCAGCTCGACAGGGTACGAGCAGTACTTC
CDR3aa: CASSSTGYEQYF

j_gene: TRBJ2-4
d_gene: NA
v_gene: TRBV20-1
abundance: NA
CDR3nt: TGCAGTGCCCCGGGTTGGAGTCGTGGGGGAAAAAACATTCAGTACTTC
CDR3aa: CSAPGWSRGGKNIQYF

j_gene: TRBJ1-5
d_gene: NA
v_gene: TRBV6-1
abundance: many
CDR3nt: TGTGCCAGCAGGGCCGGGACTACTGGCAATCAGCCCCAGCATTTT
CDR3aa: CASRAGTTGNQPQHF

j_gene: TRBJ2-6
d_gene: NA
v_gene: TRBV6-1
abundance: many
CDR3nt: TGTGCCAGCAGTCACGCCGTAACTGGGGCCAACGTCCTGACTTTC
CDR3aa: CASSHAVTGANVLTF